The 28 T cell receptor beta chains below come from one sample, sequenced in a study of T-cell reconstitution after alpha-beta-depleted transplantation in children. Preparing the TCRbeta library involved the use of unique molecular identifiers. TCRdb analysed the PCR reads with MiXCR anew, one entry per CDR3 protein. Among about half a million distinct CDR3 sequences listed, about an eighth were seen once. Source: PBMCs from the stem cell graft donor, taken from the stem cell graft. These receptors all come from a human donor who donated a stem cell graft to a child with combined immunodeficiency.

This clonotype was detected ten times or more. The chain is built from TRBV29-1 and TRBJ1-6; 11 positions match TRBD1. Germline V gene sequence: CDR1 SQVTM, CDR2 ANQGSEA. The J segment lost 7 bases and the V segment lost 7 bases, leaving 3 bases of the junction unmatched. CDR3 length: 13 amino acids. The CDR3: CSAGTGGNSPLHF. CDR3 bases: TGCAGCGCTGGGACAGGGGGAAATTCACCCCTCCACTTT.

There are a few counts of this clonotype. The chain uses TRBV15 and TRBJ2-1, with TRBD2 matching over 7 bases. V gave up 6 bases and J gave up 0 bases; unmatched junction bases: 20. The CDR3 spans 20 residues. The germline gives CDR1 LNHNV, CDR2 YYDKDF (reference sequence). CDR3 residues: CATRPTGLGALAVSYNEQFF. CDR3 DNA sequence: TGTGCCACCAGGCCGACGGGGTTAGGGGCCCTAGCGGTCTCCTACAATGAGCAGTTCTTC.

This clonotype has only a few counts. The gene calls are TRBV7-8 and TRBJ2-6, with 8 bases aligning to TRBD1. The CDR3 has 14 residues. The trim removed 8 bases at V and 4 bases at J, leaving 4 bases unmatched. The germline V gene has CDR1 SGHVS and CDR2 FQNEAQ. The CDR3 sequence: CASLTGAGANVLTF. The CDR3 DNA is TGTGCCAGCTTGACAGGGGCCGGGGCCAACGTCCTGACTTTC. The variable domain in full, with the rest retrieved from reference TRBV7-8 and TRBJ2-6, is GAGVSQSPRYKVAKRGQDVALRCDPISGHVSLFWYQQALGQGPEFLTYFQNEAQLDKSGLPSDRFFAERPEGSVSTLKIQRTQQEDSAVYLCASLTGAGANVLTFGAGSRLTVL.

This clonotype was observed many times. The chain carries TRBV4-3 and TRBJ2-5; weak D call: TRBD2 (6 bases). Deletions cut 0 bases from V and 5 bases from J, with 13 bases between. CDR1 LGHNA and CDR2 YSLEER come from the germline V gene. There are 15 residues in the CDR3. This CDR3 is CASSQDGAGGETQYF. The CDR3 DNA is TGCGCCAGCAGCCAAGATGGGGCAGGAGGGGAGACCCAGTACTTC.

The J gene is TRBJ1-2, the V gene TRBV27, with TRBD1 as a possible D gene (6 bases). V gave up 2 bases and J gave up 4 bases, with 11 bases separating them. Germline CDR1 reads MNHEY; CDR2 reads SMNVEV (reference sequence). The CDR3 runs to 14 residues. As DNA, the CDR3 is TGTGCCAGCAGTTTAAAGGGGGAATCCTATGGCTACACCTTC. Its translation is CASSLKGESYGYTF.

This sequence joins TRBV12-3 or TRBV12-4 and TRBJ2-1; D is possibly TRBD2 (5 bases). The V and J ends lost 7 bases and 9 bases respectively, with 10 bases between them. The CDR3 is made up of 11 amino acids. This CDR3 is CASKGGLEQFF. CDR3 bases: TGTGCCAGCAAGGGCGGGCTTGAGCAGTTCTTC.

The chain recombines TRBV20-1 with TRBJ2-1, with 8 bases that match TRBD2. This CDR3 contains 15 residues. Germline V CDR1 and CDR2: DFQATT, SNEGSKA (reference sequence). The J segment lost 0 bases and the V segment lost 6 bases, leaving 7 bases of the junction unmatched. CDR3 sequence reads: CSALTSGGSYNEQFF. Written as DNA, the CDR3 is TGCAGTGCCCTAACTAGCGGTGGCTCCTACAATGAGCAGTTCTTC.

This clonotype was detected only a few times. The V call is TRBV7-9, the J call TRBJ1-1; D unclear. This CDR3 comprises 13 residues. CDR1 is SEHNR, CDR2 FQNEAQ, per germline (reference sequence). The V end was cut by 6 bases, the J end by 3 bases, with 11 bases between. The DNA of the CDR3 is TGTGCCAGCAGAAAGGACGGTTACACTGAAGCTTTCTTT. Translation gives CASRKDGYTEAFF.

The J gene is TRBJ2-2, the V gene TRBV4-2; 8 positions agree with TRBD2. The CDR3 covers 16 residues. CDR1 is LGHNA and CDR2 is YNFKEQ in the germline V gene. V shed 4 bases, J shed 4 bases, and the junction held 8 bases outside the gene matches. CDR3 DNA: TGTGCCAGCAGCCCTCGCGGGGGGAAAATCACCGGGGAGCTGTTTTTT. Translated, it gives CASSPRGGKITGELFF.

This clonotype was observed at least ten times. CDR3 DNA sequence: TGCAGCGTTGAGGAGCCAGAGCAGTTCTTC. It yields the protein CSVEEPEQFF. The V and J genes are TRBV29-1 and TRBJ2-1; no clear D. V lost 3 bases and J lost 10, with 7 bases in between. The CDR3 totals 10 residues. Germline V gives CDR1 SQVTM, CDR2 ANQGSEA.

The rearrangement joins TRBV7-2 to TRBJ2-3; D is tentatively TRBD1 or TRBD2 (5 bases each). The CDR3 runs 14 residues. Germline V gene sequence: CDR1 SGHTA, CDR2 FQGNSA. The V and J ends lost 3 bases and 3 bases respectively, with 10 bases between them. CDR3 coding DNA: TGTGCCAGCAGCTTGGGACCAGCTACAGATACGCAGTATTTT. It encodes CASSLGPATDTQYF.

This clonotype has more than one count but fewer than ten. V is TRBV6-1 and J is TRBJ2-3, with D perhaps assigned TRBD1 or TRBD2 (5 bases each). The V end was cut by 6 bases, the J end by 3 bases, with 13 bases between. CDR3 length: 14 residues. CDR1 is MNHNS and CDR2 is SASEGT in the germline V gene. The DNA for the CDR3 is TGTGCCAGCAGAGGGACCGACATTACAGATACGCAGTATTTT. This gives the protein CASRGTDITDTQYF.

This clonotype was picked up a small number of times. The V call is TRBV7-3, the J call TRBJ1-1; D possibly corresponds to TRBD1 (5 bases). The CDR3 length is 14 residues. The ends were cut back, 1 base at V and 6 bases at J, with 12 bases in the middle. From germline, CDR1 is SGHTA and CDR2 FQGTGA. Written as DNA, the CDR3 is TGTGCCAGCAGCTTAAACCCCGACAGTTCTGAAGCTTTCTTT. It codes for CASSLNPDSSEAFF.

The rearrangement joins TRBV10-3 to TRBJ2-7; tentative D call: TRBD1 (5 bases). CDR1 is ENHRY, CDR2 SYGVKD, per germline. There are 14 residues in the CDR3. The V end was cut by 6 bases, the J end by 3 bases, with 15 bases between. This CDR3 reads CAISDSLYRYEQYF. The CDR3 DNA reads as TGTGCCATCAGCGACAGCCTATATCGCTACGAGCAGTACTTC.

This clonotype came up a few times. The rearrangement links TRBV11-2 to TRBJ2-1; TRBD2 agrees at 12 bases. This CDR3 has 19 residues. Trimming removed 4 bases from V and 0 bases from J; junction bases left unmatched: 10. The germline V gene has CDR1 SGHAT and CDR2 FQNNGV. Written as DNA, the CDR3 is TGTGCCAGCAGCTACGTACTAGCGGGAGGAATCAGCTCCTACAATGAGCAGTTCTTC. Translating it yields CASSYVLAGGISSYNEQFF.

This clonotype was counted many times. The rearrangement uses TRBV5-1 and TRBJ1-2; D remains unclear. V lost 4 bases to trimming and J lost 3 bases, with 10 bases between them. The CDR3 runs 13 residues. Germline assignment: CDR1 SGHRS and CDR2 YFSETQ. The CDR3 protein is CASSQTRDYGYTF. As DNA, the CDR3 is TGCGCCAGCAGCCAAACCCGAGACTATGGCTACACCTTC. Full variable domain (outside the CDR3, taken from reference TRBV5-1 and TRBJ1-2): KAGVTQTPRYLIKTRGQQVTLSCSPISGHRSVSWYQQTPGQGLQFLFEYFSETQRNKGNFPGRFSGRQFSNSRSEMNVSTLELGDSALYLCASSQTRDYGYTFGSGTRLTVV.

This clonotype has at least ten counts. The genes are TRBV20-1 and TRBJ2-1; TRBD2 matches 8 bases. CDR1 and CDR2 (germline): DFQATT, SNEGSKA (reference sequence). Unmatched junction bases numbered 14, after V lost 6 bases and J lost 7 bases. The CDR3 totals 15 residues. CDR3 residues: CSATPASGFDNEQFF. The DNA for the CDR3 is TGCAGTGCCACCCCCGCTAGCGGGTTTGATAATGAGCAGTTCTTC.

This clonotype was recorded a few times. The chain links TRBV7-2 to TRBJ2-3; tentative D call: TRBD1 (5 bases). Deletions cut 5 bases from V and 10 bases from J, with 13 bases between. In germline, CDR1 is SGHTA, CDR2 FQGNSA. The CDR3 consists of 12 residues. DNA for the CDR3: TGTGCCAGCAGCCAAGGGGTTTTTCCGCAGTATTTT. Translating gives CASSQGVFPQYF.

In this sample, this clonotype turned up many times. The chain combines TRBV29-1 with TRBJ1-4; TRBD1 aligns across 7 bases. Germline-derived CDR1 and CDR2 are SQVTM and ANQGSEA. This CDR3 is built from 14 residues. J was trimmed by 0 bases and V by 4 bases; bases with no gene match: 2. The DNA of the CDR3 is TGCAGCGTTGCCGGGACAGCAACTAATGAAAAACTGTTTTTT. Its protein is CSVAGTATNEKLFF. The variable domain in full, completed from reference TRBV29-1 and TRBJ1-4, reads SAVISQKPSRDICQRGTSLTIQCQVDSQVTMMFWYRQQPGQSLTLIATANQGSEATYESGFVIDKFPISRPNLTFSTLTVSNMSPEDSSIYLCSVAGTATNEKLFFGSGTQLSVL.

The rearrangement links TRBV5-1 to TRBJ2-5, with 8 bases matching TRBD2. CDR3 length equals 14 residues. J was trimmed by 2 bases and V by 4 bases; bases with no gene match: 4. Germline CDR1 reads SGHRS; CDR2 reads YFSETQ. CDR3 nucleotides: TGCGCCAGCAGCGCGACTAGCGCACAAGAGACCCAGTACTTC. Protein sequence: CASSATSAQETQYF.

The table lists this clonotype with many counts. The chain uses TRBV5-1 and TRBJ1-1; weak D call: TRBD1 (5 bases). This CDR3 contains 14 residues. Germline V gene sequence: CDR1 SGHRS, CDR2 YFSETQ. Between the trimmed V and J ends, which lost 4 bases and 4 bases, there was a span of 14 bases. CDR3 in DNA: TGCGCCAGCAGCCGCGACGGGGGGGGCACTGAAGCTTTCTTT. Residues: CASSRDGGGTEAFF.

The chain carries TRBV7-9 and TRBJ2-1; 9 positions match TRBD2. The J segment lost 5 bases and the V segment lost 1 base, leaving 6 bases of the junction unmatched. CDR1 is SEHNR, CDR2 FQNEAQ, per germline (reference sequence). There are 16 residues in the CDR3. The CDR3 coding sequence is TGTGCCAGCAGCTTAGTGGCACTAGCGGGCAACAATGAGCAGTTCTTC. This sequence encodes CASSLVALAGNNEQFF. The entire variable domain, with the rest obtained from reference TRBV7-9 and TRBJ2-1, is as follows: DTGVSQNPRHKITKRGQNVTFRCDPISEHNRLYWYRQTLGQGPEFLTYFQNEAQLEKSRLLSDRFSAERPKGSFSTLEIQRTEQGDSAMYLCASSLVALAGNNEQFFGPGTRLTVL.

This clonotype was seen a handful of times. J is TRBJ2-7 and V is TRBV7-2; 7 positions match TRBD1. The CDR3 loop spans 15 amino acids. Germline CDR1 is SGHTA and CDR2 is FQGNSA. Trimming removed 5 bases from V and 2 bases from J; junction bases left unmatched: 9. CDR3 sequence: CASSPPGQTTYEQYF. CDR3 nucleotide sequence: TGTGCCAGCAGCCCTCCGGGACAGACGACCTACGAGCAGTACTTC.

This clonotype has more than one count but fewer than ten. The V and J genes are TRBV3-1 and TRBJ2-1; maybe TRBD1 (6 bases). Germline V gene data show CDR1 as LGHDT and CDR2 as YNNKEL (reference sequence). V was pared by 7 bases and J by 7 bases, with 20 bases between. The CDR3 is 15 residues long. The CDR3 DNA reads as TGTGCCAGCACCCCGGGACCGGGACACCTAAATGAGCAGTTCTTC. It translates to CASTPGPGHLNEQFF.

V gene TRBV20-1 combines with J gene TRBJ2-5; D not resolved. Germline values: CDR1 DFQATT, CDR2 SNEGSKA (reference sequence). The CDR3 loop spans 13 amino acids. With 4 bases removed from V and 1 base from J, the gap between germline ends came to 10 bases. CDR3 DNA: TGCAGTGCTAATCCGGGCACCCAAGAGACCCAGTACTTC. Translation: CSANPGTQETQYF.

Concerning this clonotype: This could be a read error, since a much larger clone is one nucleotide away. The genes are TRBV12-3 or TRBV12-4 and TRBJ2-4, with a tentative D call TRBD1 (6 bases). The V end was cut by 4 bases, the J end by 0 bases, with 10 bases between. The CDR3 extends over 15 amino acids. As DNA, the CDR3 is TGTGCCAGCAGTTCAGGACAGTTAGCCAAAAACATTCAGTACTTC. As protein: CASSSGQLAKNIQYF.

This clonotype was picked up a small number of times. This chain connects TRBV10-3 to TRBJ2-3, with no clear D. From germline, CDR1 is ENHRY and CDR2 SYGVKD. The V end was cut by 5 bases, the J end by 6 bases, with 6 bases between. The CDR3 totals 11 residues. Written as DNA, the CDR3 is TGTGCCATCAGTCCACGGGATACGCAGTATTTT. This gives the protein CAISPRDTQYF.

This clonotype was observed a few times. J is TRBJ2-5 and V is TRBV6-2 or TRBV6-3; 7 bases map to TRBD1. V shed 2 bases and J 3 bases; nucleotides not matched to a gene: 6. The length of the CDR3 is 15 residues. The germline gives CDR1 MNHEY, CDR2 SVGEGT. The CDR3 DNA reads as TGTGCCAGCAGTTACGACAGGGTATCCGAAGAGACCCAGTACTTC. Its translation: CASSYDRVSEETQYF.